The clone carrying this T cell receptor beta chain appeared a single time. This entry belongs to a study of blood T cell repertoires in COVID-19. Turning to the study itself: COVID-19 samples collected from the United States, Italy and Spain covered acute and convalescent phases. PBMCs, B-cell-depleted T cells, or T cells provided the cDNA or gDNA that made up the material.

As handled by the study authors: For nucleated cells, counts were estimated from reference gene primer amplification. Clones were read by immunoSEQ multiplex PCR, and TCRdb kept only the in-frame ones, dropping some. The D gene and trimming were derived from the DNA, and the V and J assignments and clone size from that table. Altogether 100,000 or so clones are present, about nine tenths being singletons, with the ten largest covering more than 5%. Germline V gives CDR1 MNHEY, CDR2 SVGAGI. The J segment lost 4 bases and the V segment lost 3 bases, leaving 6 bases of the junction unmatched. CDR3 size: 16 residues.

The chain has TRBV6-5 and TRBJ2-1, with TRBD2 matching 10 bases. Sequencing was performed on peripheral blood. This receptor was taken from a man between 65 and 85 years old with acute or convalescent COVID-19. CDR3 DNA: TGTGCCAGCAGTTATACCAGCGGGGGGGGATACAATGAGCAGTTCTTC. Protein product: CASSYTSGGGYNEQFF.